The 10 T cell receptor beta chains listed next were all sequenced from one sample in a study of identical twins. TCRdb reprocessed the 5' RACE reads via MiXCR and lists one record per CDR3 protein. Of about 530,000 distinct CDR3 sequences listed, around 22% are singletons. Another study also made use of these data, one on yellow fever vaccine responses in identical twins.

The sample taken for sequencing was CD4+ T cells sorted from blood. The receptors shown here come from a young woman in good health.

The chain links TRBV24-1 to TRBJ2-1, with 11 positions matching TRBD1. Germline values: CDR1 KGHDR, CDR2 SFDVKD. Germline trimming cut 7 bases from V and 9 bases from J; bases unmatched to any gene: 4. The CDR3 is 13 amino acids. As DNA, the CDR3 is TGTGCCACCAGCGGACAGGGGGCGGGTGAGCAGTTCTTC. Residues: CATSGQGAGEQFF.

The chain combines TRBV6-2 or TRBV6-3 with TRBJ2-1, with 15 bases fitting TRBD2. Looked up from germline, CDR1 is MNHEY and CDR2 is SVGEGT. This CDR3 comprises 15 residues. Trimming cost V 6 bases and J 9 bases; bases outside gene matches: 6. The chain's CDR3 is CASRRGLAGGSEQFF. The CDR3 DNA reads TGTGCCAGCAGGAGGGGACTAGCGGGAGGCTCTGAGCAGTTCTTC.

The chain carries TRBV5-1 and TRBJ2-5; 10 positions agree with TRBD1. The CDR3 is 14 residues long. Germline V lookup: CDR1 SGHRS, CDR2 YFSETQ. V lost 4 bases to trimming and J lost 5 bases; unmatched junction nucleotides: 5. The CDR3 DNA is TGCGCCAGCAGCCGTGGACAGGGGGTCGAGACCCAGTACTTC. Its protein is CASSRGQGVETQYF.

This clonotype was found a few times. The J gene is TRBJ1-1, the V gene TRBV20-1, with D possibly matching TRBD1 (5 bases). This CDR3 has 13 amino acids. CDR1 DFQATT and CDR2 SNEGSKA come from the germline V gene (reference sequence). The ends were cut back, 7 bases at V and 6 bases at J, with 18 bases in the middle. CDR3 residues: CSVIRGAEAEAFF. The CDR3 region has the DNA TGCAGTGTCATCCGCGGGGCTGAGGCTGAAGCTTTCTTT.

Written as DNA, the CDR3 is TGTGCCAGCAGCCCGATAGCGGGGAGAAAATCCTACGAGCAGTACGTC. It specifies CASSPIAGRKSYEQYV. The chain employs TRBV7-2 and TRBJ2-7; 8 positions match TRBD2. CDR3 size: 16 residues. The V gene end was trimmed by 5 bases and the J gene end by 1 base; junction bases not matched to a gene: 10. Germline-derived CDR1 and CDR2 are SGHTA and FQGNSA.

The CDR3 sequence: CASRIVGATDTQYF. Here the CDR3 DNA reads TGTGCCAGCAGGATTGTGGGGGCAACAGATACGCAGTATTTT. The chain is built from TRBV12-3 or TRBV12-4 and TRBJ2-3, with a weak D call TRBD1 (6 bases). CDR3 length equals 14 residues. Trimming stripped 6 bases from V and 3 bases from J, with 13 bases between.

The V call is TRBV6-2 or TRBV6-3, the J call TRBJ2-1, with 10 bases that match TRBD1. Germline CDR1 is MNHEY and CDR2 is SVGEGT. After removal of 3 bases from V and 10 bases from J, the junction contained 9 bases not matched to a gene. The CDR3 consists of 15 residues. The CDR3 sequence: CASSYRDRGRGEQFF. The CDR3 DNA reads as TGTGCCAGCAGTTATAGGGACAGGGGACGAGGGGAGCAGTTCTTC.

This clonotype was observed a few times. V and J are TRBV24-1 and TRBJ2-1, with D unresolved. Trimming left V 5 bases short and J 9 bases short, with 16 bases between. CDR3 size: 14 residues. Germline loops: CDR1 KGHDR, CDR2 SFDVKD. The CDR3 here is CATSGPYLAGEQFF. Written as DNA, the CDR3 is TGTGCCACCAGTGGCCCTTATCTTGCTGGTGAGCAGTTCTTC.

The sample holds a few counts of this clonotype. The genes are TRBV10-3 and TRBJ2-1, with TRBD1 as a possible D gene (5 bases). CDR3 length: 12 residues. Germline lookup yields CDR1 ENHRY and CDR2 SYGVKD. Trimming stripped 10 bases from V and 3 bases from J, with 10 bases between. CDR3 sequence reads: CATLDSYNEQFF. The CDR3 bases are TGTGCCACCCTTGACAGCTACAATGAGCAGTTCTTC.

There are a few counts of this clonotype. The rearrangement joins TRBV11-2 to TRBJ2-1; 10 nucleotides match TRBD1. Germline V lookup: CDR1 SGHAT, CDR2 FQNNGV. CDR3 length: 15 amino acids. V shed 5 bases, J shed 5 bases, and the junction held 6 bases outside the gene matches. The CDR3 region has the DNA TGTGCCAGCAGCCCGAGGGACAGGGGACACAATGAGCAGTTCTTC. Residues: CASSPRDRGHNEQFF.